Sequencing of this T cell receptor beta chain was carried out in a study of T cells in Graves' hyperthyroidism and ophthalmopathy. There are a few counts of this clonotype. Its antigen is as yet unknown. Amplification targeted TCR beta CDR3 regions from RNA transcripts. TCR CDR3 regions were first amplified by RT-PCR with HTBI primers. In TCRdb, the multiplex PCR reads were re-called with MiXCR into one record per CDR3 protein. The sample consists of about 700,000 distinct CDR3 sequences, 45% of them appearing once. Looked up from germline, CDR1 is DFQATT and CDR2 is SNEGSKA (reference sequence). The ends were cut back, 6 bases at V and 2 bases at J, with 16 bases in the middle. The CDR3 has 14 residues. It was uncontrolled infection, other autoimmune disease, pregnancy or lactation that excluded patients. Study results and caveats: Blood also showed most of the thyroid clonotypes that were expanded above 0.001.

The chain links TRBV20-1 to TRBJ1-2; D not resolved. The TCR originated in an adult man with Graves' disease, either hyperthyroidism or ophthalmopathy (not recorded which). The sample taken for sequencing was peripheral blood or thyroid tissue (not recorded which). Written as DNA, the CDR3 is TGCAGTGCACGCGTCGGGTATCGAAACTATGGCTACACCTTC. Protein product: CSARVGYRNYGYTF.